The 25 T cell receptor beta chains given below trace back to one sample, sequenced in a study of T cell responses to AZD1222 COVID-19 vaccine. Some clones are missing from TCRdb's copy, which holds only in-frame ones; the method was immunoSEQ multiplex PCR. The data hold roughly 160,000 clones, with 88% observed a single time. Sequenced here: peripheral blood, sampled 28 days after the second AZD1222 dose. These receptors all come from an adult who received the AZD1222 COVID-19 vaccine.

The chain recombines TRBV30 with TRBJ1-4, with 7 bases matching TRBD1. The CDR3 spans 15 residues. The junction had 5 bases not matched to a gene; V was cut back by 4 bases and J by 0 bases. Per the germline V gene, CDR1 is GTSNPN and CDR2 is SVGIG (reference sequence). The CDR3 protein is CAWTGQITTNEKLFF. In DNA form, the CDR3 reads TGTGCCTGGACGGGACAGATCACAACTAATGAAAAACTGTTTTTT.

V and J are TRBV9 and TRBJ2-2, with 8 bases lining up with TRBD1. The J segment lost 4 bases and the V segment lost 4 bases, leaving 9 bases of the junction unmatched. Germline CDR1 is SGDLS and CDR2 is YYNGEE. This CDR3 comprises 16 residues. The CDR3 nucleotides read TGTGCCAGCAGCCAAACAGGGGGAAGCGGCACCGGGGAGCTGTTTTTT. Its protein product is CASSQTGGSGTGELFF.

This CDR3 is CSVGTSGGARTGELFF. The CDR3 nucleotides are TGCAGCGTGGGGACTAGCGGGGGGGCTAGGACCGGGGAGCTGTTTTTT. The J gene is TRBJ2-2, the V gene TRBV29-1; TRBD2 matches at 16 bases. There are 16 residues in the CDR3. Germline loops: CDR1 SQVTM, CDR2 ANQGSEA. V shed 6 bases, J shed 5 bases, and the junction held 6 bases outside the gene matches.

In DNA, the CDR3 is TGTGCCAGCAGCGCCGCCGGGACAGGGATTTTGTACGAGCAGTACTTC. Translating gives CASSAAGTGILYEQYF. The chain carries TRBV7-9 and TRBJ2-7, with 9 bases matching TRBD1. The CDR3 extends over 16 amino acids. The germline CDR1 and CDR2 sequences are SEHNR and FQNEAQ (reference sequence). The ends lost 5 bases at V and 4 bases at J; junction bases unmatched: 12.

V gene TRBV11-2 combines with J gene TRBJ2-3; 10 nucleotides line up with TRBD1. The CDR3 runs 14 residues. Germline CDR1 is SGHAT and CDR2 is FQNNGV. Trimming removed 4 bases from V and 4 bases from J; junction bases left unmatched: 2. Here the CDR3 reads CASSYGTGADTQYF. In DNA form, the CDR3 reads TGTGCCAGCAGCTATGGGACAGGGGCAGATACGCAGTATTTT.

V is TRBV6-6 and J is TRBJ2-1; D is perhaps TRBD1 (6 bases). The CDR3 has 13 amino acids. The V end was cut by 7 bases, the J end by 5 bases, with 12 bases between. Per germline, CDR1 MNHNY and CDR2 SVGAGI (reference sequence). The CDR3, as DNA: TGTGCCAGCATCCCACAGGGAGACAATGAGCAGTTCTTC. It codes for CASIPQGDNEQFF.

The chain employs TRBV27 and TRBJ1-5; no clear D. Trimming removed 4 bases at V and 4 bases at J, with 8 bases between. The CDR3 totals 13 residues. Germline V CDR1 and CDR2: MNHEY, SMNVEV (reference sequence). The CDR3 reads CASSSKFNQPQHF. The CDR3 region has the DNA TGTGCCAGCAGTTCTAAATTTAATCAGCCCCAGCATTTT.

This clone turned up a few times. The chain couples TRBV14 to TRBJ2-1; 8 nucleotides match TRBD2. V gave up 1 base and J gave up 5 bases; unmatched junction bases: 7. Germline values: CDR1 SGHDN, CDR2 FVKESK. This CDR3 is 16 amino acids long. The CDR3, as DNA: TGTGCCAGCAGCCAAGTTCGTACTAGCGGAAACAATGAGCAGTTCTTC. Protein product: CASSQVRTSGNNEQFF.

The rearrangement uses TRBV6-6 and TRBJ1-2; D perhaps matches TRBD1 (6 bases). Germline V gene data show CDR1 as MNHNY and CDR2 as SVGAGI (reference sequence). The CDR3 consists of 13 residues. V was trimmed by 6 bases and J by 4 bases, leaving 12 bases between them. The CDR3 spells CASSDTGIYGYTF. CDR3 sequence (DNA): TGTGCCAGCAGCGATACAGGGATCTATGGCTACACCTTC.

This chain connects TRBV3-1 (or the pseudogene TRBV3-2) to TRBJ1-2; D is ambiguous. Per germline, CDR1 LGHDT and CDR2 YNNKEL (reference sequence). The CDR3 extends over 13 amino acids. V was clipped by 3 bases and J by 2 bases, with 7 bases between them. The CDR3 nucleotides are TGTGCCAGCAGCCAGGACGGGAACTATGGCTACACCTTC. It codes for CASSQDGNYGYTF.

V usage is TRBV2 and J usage is TRBJ2-3; no reliable D call. Germline CDR1 SNHLY, CDR2 FYNNEI. CDR3 length equals 13 residues. V lost 4 bases, J lost 2 bases, and 7 bases lay in between. CDR3 protein: CASSVGHTDTQYF. In DNA, the CDR3 is TGTGCCAGCAGTGTTGGTCACACAGATACGCAGTATTTT.

The J gene is TRBJ1-1, the V gene TRBV29-1, with a weak D call TRBD1 (6 bases). The germline V and J ends were trimmed by 4 bases and 4 bases, with 22 bases remaining between them. Germline V gives CDR1 SQVTM, CDR2 ANQGSEA. There are 16 residues in the CDR3. CDR3 nucleotides: TGCAGCGTTGGGCTACGGGGAGGGGGGGCGGGCACTGAAGCTTTCTTT. It specifies CSVGLRGGGAGTEAFF. The entire variable domain, with the rest obtained from reference TRBV29-1 and TRBJ1-1, is as follows: SAVISQKPSRDICQRGTSLTIQCQVDSQVTMMFWYRQQPGQSLTLIATANQGSEATYESGFVIDKFPISRPNLTFSTLTVSNMSPEDSSIYLCSVGLRGGGAGTEAFFGQGTRLTVV.

The J gene is TRBJ2-1, the V gene TRBV19; the D is unclear. The CDR3 loop spans 13 amino acids. From germline, CDR1 is LNHDA and CDR2 SQIVND (reference sequence). Trimming removed 5 bases from V and 4 bases from J, with 9 bases in between. The DNA for the CDR3 is TGTGCCAGTAGTGCGTTGGTATACAATGAGCAGTTCTTC. Amino acid sequence: CASSALVYNEQFF.

The chain uses TRBV9 and TRBJ1-1; possibly TRBD1 for D (6 bases). The CDR3 has 12 amino acids. V lost 2 bases and J 10 bases, leaving 12 bases between the germline ends. CDR1 and CDR2 (germline): SGDLS, YYNGEE. This chain's CDR3 is CASSVGAGGAFF. CDR3 DNA: TGTGCCAGCAGCGTGGGGGCGGGCGGAGCTTTCTTT.

The V gene is TRBV5-1, the J gene TRBJ1-4, with 7 positions matching TRBD1. The CDR3 contains 14 residues. V was clipped by 4 bases and J by 4 bases; unmatched bases: 4. CDR1 and CDR2 (germline): SGHRS, YFSETQ. DNA for the CDR3: TGCGCCAGCAGCCCGACAGGGTTTAATGAAAAACTGTTTTTT. Amino acid sequence: CASSPTGFNEKLFF.

This clone was counted between two and nine times. V gene TRBV29-1 combines with J gene TRBJ1-1; D gene unclear. Germline values: CDR1 SQVTM, CDR2 ANQGSEA. Trimming removed 2 bases from V and 1 base from J, with 11 bases in between. The CDR3 contains 14 residues. CDR3 nucleotide sequence: TGCAGCGTTGAACTCGGAAATCGGAACACTGAAGCTTTCTTT. The encoded protein is CSVELGNRNTEAFF.

This chain joins TRBV7-6 and TRBJ1-3; no clear D. CDR3 size: 12 residues. The germline V gene has CDR1 SGHVS and CDR2 FNYEAQ. Trimming cost V 1 base and J 8 bases, with 6 bases left between them. In DNA form, the CDR3 reads TGTGCCAGCAGCTTAGAGCCTCACACCATATATTTT. This encodes CASSLEPHTIYF. Complete variable domain (other parts from reference TRBV7-6 and TRBJ1-3): GAGVSQSPRYKVTKRGQDVALRCDPISGHVSLYWYRQALGQGPEFLTYFNYEAQQDKSGLPNDRFSAERPEGSISTLTIQRTEQRDSAMYRCASSLEPHTIYFGEGSWLTVV.

This chain links TRBV18 with TRBJ2-5; 7 nucleotides agree with TRBD2. The junction had 8 bases not matched to a gene; V was cut back by 5 bases and J by 5 bases. The CDR3 covers 14 residues. Per germline, CDR1 KGHSH and CDR2 LQKENI. The CDR3 loop is CASSMTSRSETQYF. The DNA for the CDR3 is TGTGCCAGCTCAATGACTAGCCGGTCGGAGACCCAGTACTTC. Supplemented by reference TRBV18 and TRBJ2-5, the full variable domain reads NAGVMQNPRHLVRRRGQEARLRCSPMKGHSHVYWYRQLPEEGLKFMVYLQKENIIDESGMPKERFSAEFPKEGPSILRIQQVVRGDSAAYFCASSMTSRSETQYFGPGTRLLVL.

V is TRBV6-2 or TRBV6-3 and J is TRBJ1-2, with D perhaps matching TRBD1 (5 bases). The CDR3 is 13 amino acids. Germline assignment: CDR1 MNHEY and CDR2 SVGEGT. V was trimmed by 4 bases and J by 8 bases, leaving 14 bases between them. The CDR3 region is CASSSDSRRGYTF. CDR3 sequence (DNA): TGTGCCAGCAGTTCCGACAGTCGGCGGGGCTACACCTTC.

The chain joins TRBV29-1 to TRBJ2-3, with TRBD2 matching 15 bases. The CDR3 spans 16 residues. The J segment lost 5 bases and the V segment lost 5 bases, leaving 8 bases of the junction unmatched. From germline, CDR1 is SQVTM and CDR2 ANQGSEA. CDR3 nucleotides: TGCAGCGTTCTCGGACTAGCGGGGGGGACGGTAGATACGCAGTATTTT. This codes for CSVLGLAGGTVDTQYF.

V is TRBV7-9 and J is TRBJ1-1; no reliable D call. This CDR3 spans 14 amino acids. V shed 5 bases and J shed 2 bases, with 12 bases lying between them. Per the germline V gene, CDR1 is SEHNR and CDR2 is FQNEAQ (reference sequence). CDR3 region: CASSPILVNTEAFF. CDR3 bases: TGTGCCAGCAGCCCTATCTTGGTTAACACTGAAGCTTTCTTT.

This clone is a singleton in its sample. The chain is built from TRBV4-2 and TRBJ1-2; D not resolved. The germline V and J ends were trimmed by 0 bases and 0 bases, with 20 bases remaining between them. Germline assignment: CDR1 LGHNA and CDR2 YNFKEQ. The CDR3 totals 19 residues. The CDR3 is CASSQDLEGILTANYGYTF. CDR3 sequence (DNA): TGTGCCAGCAGCCAAGATTTAGAGGGCATCCTCACAGCTAACTATGGCTACACCTTC.

This chain joins TRBV27 and TRBJ1-2, with D possibly TRBD1 on 5 matching bases. This CDR3 region has 15 residues. With 6 bases removed from V and 8 bases from J, the gap between germline ends came to 22 bases. The germline gives CDR1 MNHEY, CDR2 SMNVEV (reference sequence). The chain's CDR3 is CASSQGPLPRGGYTF. The CDR3 coding sequence is TGTGCCAGCAGCCAGGGACCCCTCCCGAGGGGAGGCTACACCTTC.

The chain couples TRBV13 to TRBJ1-6; D is perhaps TRBD1 (5 bases). V was pared by 6 bases and J by 9 bases, with 15 bases between. The CDR3 is 14 residues long. Germline CDR1 and CDR2: PRHDT and FYEKMQ (reference sequence). CDR3 sequence: CASRAGGFSSPLHF. CDR3 bases: TGTGCCAGCAGGGCGGGGGGTTTTAGTTCACCCCTCCACTTT.

In DNA, the CDR3 is TGTGCCAGTGCAAGGGGGAACAGCCCCTATGGCTACACCTTC. Translated, it gives CASARGNSPYGYTF. This rearrangement joins TRBV6-5 to TRBJ1-2; D may be TRBD1 (6 bases). The CDR3 has 14 amino acids. V was trimmed by 9 bases and J by 4 bases, leaving 18 bases between them. Germline-derived CDR1 and CDR2 are MNHEY and SVGAGI.